This entry lists 27 T cell receptor beta chains sequenced from one sample in a study of blood T cell repertoires in COVID-19. Repertoires were generated with immunoSEQ multiplex PCR, while TCRdb's copy carries only in-frame clones and drops some. Of some 110,000 clones listed, approximately 90% are singletons. The specimen was peripheral blood. All receptors come from a human donor in a cohort sampled during active COVID-19.

The chain employs TRBV28 and TRBJ1-1, with D uncertain. Trimming stripped 6 bases from V and 7 bases from J, with 15 bases between. The CDR3 length is 13 residues. CDR1 MDHEN and CDR2 SYDVKM come from the germline V gene. The CDR3 DNA is TGTGCCAGCAGACCCCCGTGGGCCGGTGAAGCTTTCTTT. This translates into CASRPPWAGEAFF.

J is TRBJ2-3 and V is TRBV12-3 or TRBV12-4; the D is unclear. CDR3 length: 12 amino acids. V was pared by 4 bases and J by 4 bases, with 6 bases between. In DNA form, the CDR3 reads TGTGCCAGCAGTTCCCTTCCAGATACGCAGTATTTT. It yields the protein CASSSLPDTQYF.

This clone was seen only once. V is TRBV7-6 and J is TRBJ1-3; 7 bases agree with TRBD1. CDR3 length: 18 amino acids. Per germline, CDR1 SGHVS and CDR2 FNYEAQ. V lost 4 bases, J lost 0 bases, and 12 bases stayed unmatched. The CDR3 here is CASSSPAGGDSSGNTIYF. The CDR3 DNA is TGTGCCAGCAGCTCCCCGGCAGGGGGAGACAGCTCTGGAAACACCATATATTTT.

CDR3 region: CASSLLAGAQQETQYF. The CDR3, as DNA: TGTGCCAGCAGCTTGCTGGCGGGGGCGCAACAAGAGACCCAGTACTTC. The chain has TRBV7-9 and TRBJ2-5, with a tentative D call TRBD2 (7 bases). CDR1 SEHNR and CDR2 FQNEAQ come from the germline V gene (reference sequence). The CDR3 runs to 16 residues. Trimming cost V 3 bases and J 2 bases, with 16 bases left between them.

The chain combines TRBV19 with TRBJ2-3, with D possibly TRBD2 on 7 matching bases. The CDR3 loop spans 16 amino acids. Germline CDR1 LNHDA, CDR2 SQIVND (reference sequence). Trimming stripped 3 bases from V and 5 bases from J, with 18 bases between. The CDR3 DNA reads as TGTGCCAGTAGTATGGTGGGGGGGCTGTGGGAAGATACGCAGTATTTT. Translation gives CASSMVGGLWEDTQYF.

The rearrangement links TRBV14 to TRBJ2-7, with 7 bases fitting TRBD2. Germline V gives CDR1 SGHDN, CDR2 FVKESK. The V segment lost 4 bases and the J segment 2 bases; nucleotides outside the gene matches: 5. This CDR3 contains 14 residues. The CDR3 bases are TGTGCCAGCAGCCCCCGGGACTACACCTACGAGCAGTACTTC. It is translated as CASSPRDYTYEQYF.

The V call is TRBV5-1, the J call TRBJ2-7; the D is unclear. The CDR3 loop spans 14 amino acids. The germline gives CDR1 SGHRS, CDR2 YFSETQ. Trimming took 3 bases from V and 7 from J, leaving 17 bases between them. The CDR3 DNA is TGCGCCAGCAGCTCCTATTCCGCGAGGAGAGAGCAGTACTTC. Translated, it gives CASSSYSARREQYF.

The CDR3 sequence: CASSLSGGAPTETQYF. CDR3 nucleotide sequence: TGCGCCAGCAGCTTGAGCGGGGGGGCCCCCACGGAGACCCAGTACTTC. This sequence joins TRBV5-1 and TRBJ2-5, with 10 bases identical to TRBD2. Trimming cost V 1 base and J 5 bases; bases outside gene matches: 8. CDR1 and CDR2 (germline): SGHRS, YFSETQ. This CDR3 has 16 residues.

This sequence joins TRBV5-1 and TRBJ2-5; D is possibly TRBD2 (6 bases). The germline V and J ends were trimmed by 0 bases and 4 bases, with 10 bases remaining between them. The germline gives CDR1 SGHRS, CDR2 YFSETQ. The CDR3 has 14 residues. The CDR3 region is CASSLGETRETQYF. The CDR3 region has the DNA TGCGCCAGCAGCTTGGGGGAGACTAGAGAGACCCAGTACTTC.

This clone was seen a single time. The rearrangement joins TRBV7-9 to TRBJ1-1; the D gene is possibly TRBD1 (5 bases). The CDR3 consists of 15 residues. Trimming shortened V by 5 bases and J by 3 bases, and 16 bases separated the two germline ends. CDR1 and CDR2 from the germline V gene are SEHNR and FQNEAQ (reference sequence). CDR3 bases: TGTGCCAGCAGCCCATCTGACAGCTGGGACACTGAAGCTTTCTTT. It codes for CASSPSDSWDTEAFF.

The chain carries TRBV11-2 and TRBJ2-5; D perhaps matches TRBD1 (6 bases). Germline V gives CDR1 SGHAT, CDR2 FQNNGV. Trimming left V 2 bases short and J 4 bases short, with 17 bases between. CDR3 length: 16 residues. The CDR3 is CASSLKGVTVAETQYF. DNA for the CDR3: TGTGCCAGCAGCTTAAAGGGGGTAACGGTAGCAGAGACCCAGTACTTC.

The genes are TRBV7-2 and TRBJ1-2; D ambiguous. V shed 5 bases and J shed 5 bases, with 21 bases lying between them. Germline assignment: CDR1 SGHTA and CDR2 FQGNSA. The CDR3 totals 16 residues. The CDR3 here is CASSRRVGLMWYGYTF. CDR3 bases: TGTGCCAGCAGCCGTCGTGTAGGACTGATGTGGTATGGCTACACCTTC.

This chain connects TRBV30 to TRBJ2-5; D remains ambiguous. This CDR3 has 12 amino acids. CDR1 is GTSNPN and CDR2 is SVGIG in the germline V gene (reference sequence). V shed 3 bases and J shed 2 bases, with 7 bases lying between them. This CDR3 reads CAWSLGQETQYF. CDR3 in DNA: TGTGCCTGGAGCCTCGGGCAAGAGACCCAGTACTTC.

The V gene is TRBV11-3, the J gene TRBJ1-2; D is ambiguous. Germline CDR1 reads SGHNT; CDR2 reads YENEEA. The CDR3 is 13 residues long. V was trimmed by 5 bases and J by 4 bases, leaving 11 bases between them. The CDR3 here is CASSPEASYGYTF. The CDR3 nucleotides read TGTGCCAGCAGCCCCGAGGCAAGCTATGGCTACACCTTC.

V and J are TRBV6-5 and TRBJ1-2, with D maybe TRBD1 (5 bases). V gave up 0 bases and J gave up 4 bases, with 12 bases separating them. This CDR3 is built from 15 residues. Germline V gives CDR1 MNHEY, CDR2 SVGAGI. The CDR3 loop is CASSYSNRPIYGYTF. Here the CDR3 DNA reads TGTGCCAGCAGTTACTCGAACAGGCCCATCTATGGCTACACCTTC.

V is TRBV13 and J is TRBJ2-1, with 11 bases lining up with TRBD1. Trimming removed 5 bases from V and 7 bases from J; junction bases left unmatched: 7. Germline V lookup: CDR1 PRHDT, CDR2 FYEKMQ (reference sequence). The CDR3 runs to 15 residues. CDR3 sequence (DNA): TGTGCCAGCAGCCTGGGACAGGGGGTTCTAAATGAGCAGTTCTTC. This codes for CASSLGQGVLNEQFF.

The chain combines TRBV9 with TRBJ2-7; the match to TRBD1 covers 7 bases. The germline CDR1 and CDR2 sequences are SGDLS and YYNGEE. The CDR3 contains 15 residues. J was trimmed by 3 bases and V by 5 bases; bases with no gene match: 11. The CDR3 loop reads CASSRGREAHYEQYF. CDR3 in DNA: TGTGCCAGCAGTAGGGGGCGAGAGGCCCACTACGAGCAGTACTTC.

This clone came up a few times. This chain uses TRBV7-9 with TRBJ1-1; tentative D call: TRBD1 (5 bases). The CDR3 has 14 residues. V gave up 7 bases and J gave up 0 bases, with 12 bases separating them. Germline V gene lookup returns CDR1 SEHNR and CDR2 FQNEAQ (reference sequence). The CDR3 bases are TGTGCCAGCATCCGGGGGGAGATGAACACTGAAGCTTTCTTT. This codes for CASIRGEMNTEAFF.

The chain employs TRBV3-1 (or the pseudogene TRBV3-2) and TRBJ1-3; 8 bases line up with TRBD1. The CDR3 consists of 16 residues. The germline CDR1 and CDR2 sequences are LGHDT and YNNKEL (reference sequence). V lost 4 bases and J lost 0; bases outside the gene matches: 5. The CDR3 region has the DNA TGTGCCAGCAGCCTGACAGGGGCGATCTCTGGAAACACCATATATTTT. It is translated as CASSLTGAISGNTIYF.

V usage is TRBV5-1 and J usage is TRBJ2-2, with 9 bases aligning to TRBD1. The CDR3 is 14 residues long. Germline values: CDR1 SGHRS, CDR2 YFSETQ. Losses at the gene ends were 3 bases for V and 5 bases for J; bases not matched to a gene: 2. The DNA of the CDR3 is TGCGCCAGCAGCTCCGGGACAGGGACCGGGGAGCTGTTTTTT. Encoded protein: CASSSGTGTGELFF.

J is TRBJ2-3 and V is TRBV3-1 (or the pseudogene TRBV3-2); 8 nucleotides align to TRBD1. CDR3 length: 15 amino acids. V gave up 6 bases and J gave up 0 bases; unmatched junction bases: 5. CDR1 is LGHDT and CDR2 is YNNKEL in the germline V gene (reference sequence). CDR3 amino acids: CASRYRQGSTDTQYF. In DNA, the CDR3 is TGTGCCAGCAGATACCGACAGGGGAGCACAGATACGCAGTATTTT.

The V call is TRBV6-5, the J call TRBJ1-4; the match to TRBD1 covers 8 bases. The germline V gene has CDR1 MNHEY and CDR2 SVGAGI. This CDR3 spans 16 amino acids. Trimming at V came to 4 bases and at J to 5 bases, leaving 9 bases not matched to a gene. The CDR3 DNA is TGTGCCAGCAGTTCCGTCCCCCAGGGGGCGAATGAAAAACTGTTTTTT. Its protein is CASSSVPQGANEKLFF.

This clone was detected a few times. The chain recombines TRBV12-2 with TRBJ2-5; TRBD1 reflects the table's D call only, with no check against the DNA. TRBV12-2 is a recognized pseudogene. This CDR3 comprises 14 residues. The CDR3 nucleotides are TGTGCAAGTCGCTTAGGGACAGACCAAGAGACCCAGTACTTC. Translating it yields CASRLGTDQETQYF.

The V gene is TRBV28, the J gene TRBJ2-7, with 12 bases matching TRBD2. The CDR3 has 17 amino acids. CDR1 and CDR2 from the germline V gene are MDHEN and SYDVKM. The V gene end was trimmed by 3 bases and the J gene end by 6 bases; junction bases not matched to a gene: 12. CDR3 DNA sequence: TGTGCCAGCAGTTTTGCCTCTAGCGGGAGGGCCTCTGGCGAGCAGTACTTC. Translated: CASSFASSGRASGEQYF.

The chain combines TRBV4-1 with TRBJ2-7; D may be TRBD2 (5 bases). The CDR3 has 14 amino acids. Trimming stripped 4 bases from V and 0 bases from J, with 10 bases between. Germline lookup yields CDR1 MGHRA and CDR2 YSYEKL. The CDR3 nucleotides read TGCGCCAGCAGCCGTGGGGAGTTCTCCTACGAGCAGTACTTC. It codes for CASSRGEFSYEQYF.

The chain links TRBV25-1 to TRBJ1-1, with TRBD1 matching 7 bases. Germline V CDR1 and CDR2: MGHDK, SYGVNS. The V gene end was trimmed by 7 bases and the J gene end by 3 bases; junction bases not matched to a gene: 11. The CDR3 runs 15 residues. CDR3 protein: CASKGGWGWDTEAFF. CDR3 nucleotides: TGTGCCAGCAAAGGGGGCTGGGGTTGGGACACTGAAGCTTTCTTT.

The rearrangement links TRBV19 to TRBJ1-2; D gene uncertain. The V gene's germline CDR1 is LNHDA and CDR2 SQIVND (reference sequence). The CDR3 totals 14 residues. Trimming pared 0 bases from V and 2 bases from J, leaving 7 bases between. The CDR3 nucleotides read TGTGCCAGTAGTATAGATTCTATGAACTATGGCTACACCTTC. Protein product: CASSIDSMNYGYTF.